Presented here are 32 T cell receptor beta chains from one specimen sequenced in a study of lymphopenia after photon versus proton radiotherapy. The assay was immunoSEQ multiplex PCR, and TCRdb's table has in-frame clones only and misses some. The sample contains 39,000 or so clones, 90% to 95% of which appear only once. The material was peripheral blood, obtained from a patient treated with photon-based radiotherapy. Every receptor here comes from a man between 60 and 75 years old with cholangiocarcinoma.

The chain combines TRBV2 with TRBJ2-5; no clear D. The CDR3 consists of 11 residues. The V end was cut by 8 bases, the J end by 5 bases, with 9 bases between. Germline-derived CDR1 and CDR2 are SNHLY and FYNNEI. CDR3 nucleotides: TGTGCCAGCTCCAACGTGGAGACCCAGTACTTC. It yields the protein CASSNVETQYF.

The chain recombines TRBV5-1 with TRBJ2-3, with 7 bases matching TRBD2. This CDR3 has 16 amino acids. Looked up from germline, CDR1 is SGHRS and CDR2 is YFSETQ. The junction had 10 bases not matched to a gene; V was cut back by 2 bases and J by 4 bases. For the CDR3, the DNA is TGCGCCAGCAGCTTTGCGGGAGCACGGATCGCAGATACGCAGTATTTT. It translates to CASSFAGARIADTQYF.

The chain uses TRBV5-1 and TRBJ2-7; D is unclear. The V gene lost 1 base and the J gene lost 2 bases, with 13 bases spanning the gap. Per the germline V gene, CDR1 is SGHRS and CDR2 is YFSETQ. This CDR3 region has 15 residues. In nucleotides, the CDR3 is TGCGCCAGCAGCTTGAGTGGTACAGATACCTACGAGCAGTACTTC. Protein: CASSLSGTDTYEQYF.

The chain joins TRBV27 to TRBJ1-1; the D is unclear. The length of the CDR3 is 16 residues. Germline lookup yields CDR1 MNHEY and CDR2 SMNVEV (reference sequence). The V gene lost 2 bases and the J gene lost 0 bases, with 13 bases spanning the gap. CDR3 in amino acids: CASSLIGSFVNTEAFF. As DNA, the CDR3 is TGTGCCAGCAGTTTAATCGGCAGTTTTGTGAACACTGAAGCTTTCTTT.

The chain recombines TRBV7-3 with TRBJ2-3, with 7 nucleotides matching TRBD1. CDR1 and CDR2 from the germline V gene are SGHTA and FQGTGA. The CDR3 runs 15 residues. J lost 2 bases, V lost 3 bases, and 5 bases had no gene match. The CDR3 nucleotides read TGTGCCAGCAGCTTCCCGACAGGGATCACAGATACGCAGTATTTT. This codes for CASSFPTGITDTQYF.

The J gene is TRBJ1-4, the V gene TRBV28, with 10 positions matching TRBD1. The CDR3 totals 17 residues. Germline CDR1 reads MDHEN; CDR2 reads SYDVKM. Losses at the gene ends were 3 bases for V and 2 bases for J; bases not matched to a gene: 6. CDR3 region: CASSFTRQGATNEKLFF. For the CDR3, the DNA is TGTGCCAGCAGTTTTACCCGACAGGGGGCTACTAATGAAAAACTGTTTTTT.

This sequence joins TRBV5-6 and TRBJ2-3; 7 bases map to TRBD1. CDR3 length: 15 residues. Looked up from germline, CDR1 is SGHDT and CDR2 is YYEEEE. V dropped 1 base and J dropped 3; count of bases not matched to a gene: 5. The CDR3 spells CASSLTSGGTDTQYF. CDR3 nucleotide sequence: TGTGCCAGCAGCTTGACTTCAGGGGGAACAGATACGCAGTATTTT.

This chain links TRBV7-6 with TRBJ2-7, with 8 bases that match TRBD1. Germline lookup yields CDR1 SGHVS and CDR2 FNYEAQ. The CDR3 sequence is 15 residues long. Trimming at V came to 1 base and at J to 1 base, leaving 3 bases not matched to a gene. The CDR3 spells CASSLGGDRSYEQYF. The CDR3 DNA sequence: TGTGCCAGCAGCTTAGGAGGGGACAGGTCCTACGAGCAGTACTTC.

The chain links TRBV7-8 to TRBJ1-4; maybe TRBD1 (6 bases). Germline CDR1 SGHVS, CDR2 FQNEAQ. The CDR3 has 19 amino acids. V was cut by 0 bases and J by 2 bases, with 19 bases left in between. CDR3 residues: CASSLAYGGRTTTNEKLFF. In DNA, the CDR3 is TGTGCCAGCAGCTTAGCGTACGGGGGCAGGACAACGACTAATGAAAAACTGTTTTTT.

The rearrangement joins TRBV2 to TRBJ2-7; 8 bases map to TRBD1. The CDR3 totals 16 residues. With V trimmed by 8 bases and J by 6 bases, 18 bases remained unmatched. CDR1 and CDR2 (germline): SNHLY, FYNNEI. The CDR3 coding sequence is TGTGCCAGCCGGTGGTCAAGCGACAGGGGAGGAGGCGAGCAGTACTTC. It specifies CASRWSSDRGGGEQYF.

V gene TRBV5-1 combines with J gene TRBJ2-3; the D gene is possibly TRBD1 (6 bases). V gave up 0 bases and J gave up 0 bases, with 11 bases separating them. The CDR3 runs to 16 residues. Germline CDR1 reads SGHRS; CDR2 reads YFSETQ. CDR3 bases: TGCGCCAGCAGCTTGGCCGGACAGATTAGCACAGATACGCAGTATTTT. It yields the protein CASSLAGQISTDTQYF.

For this clone: The sample holds other DNA sequences that translate to the same CDR3. The chain uses TRBV9 and TRBJ1-6; D is undetermined. The CDR3 has 15 amino acids. Trimming removed 0 bases from V and 3 bases from J, with 7 bases in between. Germline CDR1 reads SGDLS; CDR2 reads YYNGEE. CDR3 in amino acids: CASSVGGSYNSPLHF. The CDR3 nucleotides read TGTGCCAGCAGCGTAGGAGGTAGCTATAATTCACCCCTCCACTTT.

CDR3 residues: CASSHPPDTIYF. Here the CDR3 DNA reads TGTGCCAGCAGCCACCCTCCGGACACCATATATTTT. This chain joins TRBV14 and TRBJ1-3; D is uncertain. The CDR3 has 12 amino acids. The V end was cut by 3 bases, the J end by 8 bases, with 8 bases between. Germline CDR1 SGHDN, CDR2 FVKESK. Full variable domain (outside the CDR3, taken from reference TRBV14 and TRBJ1-3): EAGVTQFPSHSVIEKGQTVTLRCDPISGHDNLYWYRRVMGKEIKFLLHFVKESKQDESGMPNNRFLAERTGGTYSTLKVQPAELEDSGVYFCASSHPPDTIYFGEGSWLTVV.

V gene TRBV2 combines with J gene TRBJ2-2; 9 nucleotides agree with TRBD2. Germline V CDR1 and CDR2: SNHLY, FYNNEI. V lost 4 bases to trimming and J lost 1 base; unmatched junction nucleotides: 7. The CDR3 spans 17 residues. The CDR3 region is CASSVRTAGGNTGELFF. CDR3 coding DNA: TGTGCCAGCAGTGTACGGACAGCGGGGGGGAACACCGGGGAGCTGTTTTTT.

The chain carries TRBV7-3 and TRBJ2-2, with a possible D match to TRBD1 (6 bases). Trimming removed 5 bases at V and 6 bases at J, with 13 bases between. This CDR3 comprises 14 residues. CDR1 is SGHTA and CDR2 is FQGTGA in the germline V gene. The CDR3 sequence is CASSPNRASGELFF. The DNA for the CDR3 is TGTGCCAGCAGCCCTAACAGGGCGTCCGGGGAGCTGTTTTTT.

This sequence joins TRBV5-4 and TRBJ1-5; D unresolved. This CDR3 is 13 amino acids long. Per germline, CDR1 SGHNT and CDR2 YYREEE (reference sequence). Trimming removed 4 bases at V and 6 bases at J, with 11 bases between. Here the CDR3 reads CASSLDAAQPQHF. CDR3 DNA sequence: TGTGCCAGCAGCCTCGACGCAGCTCAGCCCCAGCATTTT.

This clone is a singleton in its sample. The CDR3 DNA is TGTGCCAGCAGCTTGGGATTTGAAGCTTTCTTT. Amino acids: CASSLGFEAFF. This chain connects TRBV7-9 to TRBJ1-1; D uncertain. Trimming took 3 bases from V and 7 from J, leaving 6 bases between them. The germline gives CDR1 SEHNR, CDR2 FQNEAQ (reference sequence). This CDR3 comprises 11 residues.

V gene TRBV2 combines with J gene TRBJ2-3; 8 positions agree with TRBD2. The V and J ends lost 6 bases and 3 bases, in that order; junction bases with no gene match: 8. There are 15 residues in the CDR3. CDR1 SNHLY and CDR2 FYNNEI come from the germline V gene. The CDR3 region is CASRTGLAKTDTQYF. In DNA form, the CDR3 reads TGTGCCAGCAGAACCGGACTAGCAAAAACAGATACGCAGTATTTT.

The rearrangement links TRBV2 to TRBJ1-4, with no clear D. Trimming stripped 0 bases from V and 2 bases from J, with 10 bases between. The CDR3 covers 16 residues. Germline loops: CDR1 SNHLY, CDR2 FYNNEI. The CDR3 coding sequence is TGTGCCAGCAGTGAAGCTGGGAGGGCTACTAATGAAAAACTGTTTTTT. The encoded protein is CASSEAGRATNEKLFF.

This sequence joins TRBV19 and TRBJ1-5; D call uncertain. The CDR3 totals 14 residues. In germline, CDR1 is LNHDA, CDR2 SQIVND (reference sequence). V gave up 3 bases and J gave up 9 bases, with 15 bases separating them. In DNA, the CDR3 is TGTGCCAGTAGTATTGATGACGGGATCTGGCCCCAGCATTTT. Amino acids: CASSIDDGIWPQHF.

The chain couples TRBV7-6 to TRBJ2-3; D remains ambiguous. The CDR3 totals 14 residues. V was pared by 5 bases and J by 1 base, with 10 bases between. Germline CDR1 SGHVS, CDR2 FNYEAQ. CDR3 sequence reads: CASSRFSRTDTQYF. CDR3 bases: TGTGCCAGCAGCCGATTTAGTCGCACAGATACGCAGTATTTT.

The V gene is TRBV5-6, the J gene TRBJ2-5; the D gene is possibly TRBD2 (5 bases). Germline V gene lookup returns CDR1 SGHDT and CDR2 YYEEEE. The V end lost 3 bases, the J end lost 1 base, and 13 bases lay between the germline ends. There are 15 residues in the CDR3. The CDR3, as DNA: TGTGCCAGCAGCTCGCAGACGGGGTTCCAAGAGACCCAGTACTTC. It encodes CASSSQTGFQETQYF.

This sequence joins TRBV19 and TRBJ2-6, with TRBD1 identical over 7 bases. The CDR3 sequence is 17 residues long. The J segment lost 4 bases and the V segment lost 5 bases, leaving 11 bases of the junction unmatched. CDR1 is LNHDA, CDR2 SQIVND, per germline (reference sequence). The CDR3 sequence: CASSSGTELFGANVLTF. The CDR3 region has the DNA TGTGCCAGTAGTTCCGGGACAGAATTATTCGGGGCCAACGTCCTGACTTTC.

The rearrangement uses TRBV10-1 and TRBJ2-5; tentative D call: TRBD1 (7 bases). Trimming left V 6 bases short and J 5 bases short, with 16 bases between. This CDR3 has 14 residues. The V gene's germline CDR1 is WNHNN and CDR2 SYGVQD (reference sequence). The CDR3 DNA is TGCGCCAGCAGCCTTGGACAGGAGGGGGAGACCCAGTACTTC. Translating it yields CASSLGQEGETQYF.

The chain couples TRBV2 to TRBJ2-2, with D tentatively TRBD2 (6 bases). The CDR3 spans 14 residues. Trimming shortened V by 5 bases and J by 5 bases, and 12 bases separated the two germline ends. CDR1 and CDR2 (germline): SNHLY, FYNNEI. The CDR3 nucleotides read TGTGCCAGCAGTCGGGACTCCCCGACCGGGGAGCTGTTTTTT. Protein sequence: CASSRDSPTGELFF.

This clone turned up a few times. The V and J genes are TRBV11-3 and TRBJ2-5; D call uncertain. The CDR3 totals 17 residues. Trimming removed 1 base at V and 5 bases at J, with 20 bases between. Germline CDR1 is SGHNT and CDR2 is YENEEA. CDR3 sequence (DNA): TGTGCCAGCAGCTTAGTCCGCCTCTATGGCCAAGGGGAGACCCAGTACTTC. Amino acid sequence: CASSLVRLYGQGETQYF.

This clone was seen more than once but under ten times. J is TRBJ1-5 and V is TRBV6-5; no firm D call. Germline V CDR1 and CDR2: MNHEY, SVGAGI. CDR3 length: 13 amino acids. Deletions cut 2 bases from V and 7 bases from J, with 9 bases between. The CDR3 region is CASSYGEEQPQHF. Written as DNA, the CDR3 is TGTGCCAGCAGTTACGGGGAGGAACAGCCCCAGCATTTT.

The chain combines TRBV6-5 with TRBJ2-7; 8 positions agree with TRBD1. Germline loops: CDR1 MNHEY, CDR2 SVGAGI. V was pared by 7 bases and J by 2 bases, with 7 bases of the junction left unmatched. This CDR3 region has 14 residues. CDR3 DNA sequence: TGTGCCAGCAAGTACAGGGGGTCGGCCTACGAGCAGTACTTC. It codes for CASKYRGSAYEQYF.

The chain uses TRBV2 and TRBJ1-2; D possibly corresponds to TRBD1 (5 bases). The germline V gene has CDR1 SNHLY and CDR2 FYNNEI. Trimming cost V 5 bases and J 4 bases, with 14 bases left between them. There are 14 residues in the CDR3. The CDR3 nucleotides are TGTGCCAGCAGTTTCACAGGTTCTGTCTATGGCTACACCTTC. It translates to CASSFTGSVYGYTF.

This chain joins TRBV7-2 and TRBJ2-1; perhaps D is TRBD1 or TRBD2 (6 bases each). Germline-derived CDR1 and CDR2 are SGHTA and FQGNSA. V lost 2 bases to trimming and J lost 8 bases, with 13 bases between them. CDR3 length: 14 residues. Written as DNA, the CDR3 is TGTGCCAGCAGCTTAAATTTGGGGGGCGATGAGCAGTTCTTC. This translates into CASSLNLGGDEQFF. The full variable domain, completed using reference TRBV7-2 and TRBJ2-1, is GAGVSQSPSNKVTEKGKDVELRCDPISGHTALYWYRQSLGQGLEFLIYFQGNSAPDKSGLPSDRFSAERTGGSVSTLTIQRTQQEDSAVYLCASSLNLGGDEQFFGPGTRLTVL.

This sequence joins TRBV9 and TRBJ2-1, with TRBD1 matching 10 bases. Germline V gene sequence: CDR1 SGDLS, CDR2 YYNGEE. With V trimmed by 5 bases and J by 1 base, 6 bases remained unmatched. This CDR3 has 16 residues. CDR3 region: CASRGQGGNSYNEQFF. As DNA, the CDR3 is TGTGCCAGCAGAGGACAGGGGGGAAATTCCTACAATGAGCAGTTCTTC.

The V call is TRBV23-1, the J call TRBJ1-5, with 7 positions matching TRBD1. TRBV23-1 is an open reading frame, and its role is uncertain. V shed 10 bases and J 1 base; nucleotides not matched to a gene: 7. There are 14 residues in the CDR3. The CDR3, as DNA: TGCGCCACAAAAGGGGGCTTGAGCAATCAGCCCCAGCATTTT. This codes for CATKGGLSNQPQHF.